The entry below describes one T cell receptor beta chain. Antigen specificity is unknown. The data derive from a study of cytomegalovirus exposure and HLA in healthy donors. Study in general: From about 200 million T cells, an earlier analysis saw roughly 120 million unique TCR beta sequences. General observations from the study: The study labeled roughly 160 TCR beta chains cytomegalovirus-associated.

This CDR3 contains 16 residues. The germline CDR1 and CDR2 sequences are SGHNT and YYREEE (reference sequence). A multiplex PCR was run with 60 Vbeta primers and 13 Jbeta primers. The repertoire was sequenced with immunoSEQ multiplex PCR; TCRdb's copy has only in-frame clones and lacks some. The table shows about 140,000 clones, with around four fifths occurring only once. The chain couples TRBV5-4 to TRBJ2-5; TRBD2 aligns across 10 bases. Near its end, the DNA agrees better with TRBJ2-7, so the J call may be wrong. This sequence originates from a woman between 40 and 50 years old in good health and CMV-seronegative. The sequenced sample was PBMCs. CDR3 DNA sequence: TGTGCCAGCAGCGAAAAAACAGCGGGAGGGATCTACGAGCAGTACTTC. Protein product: CASSEKTAGGIYEQYF.